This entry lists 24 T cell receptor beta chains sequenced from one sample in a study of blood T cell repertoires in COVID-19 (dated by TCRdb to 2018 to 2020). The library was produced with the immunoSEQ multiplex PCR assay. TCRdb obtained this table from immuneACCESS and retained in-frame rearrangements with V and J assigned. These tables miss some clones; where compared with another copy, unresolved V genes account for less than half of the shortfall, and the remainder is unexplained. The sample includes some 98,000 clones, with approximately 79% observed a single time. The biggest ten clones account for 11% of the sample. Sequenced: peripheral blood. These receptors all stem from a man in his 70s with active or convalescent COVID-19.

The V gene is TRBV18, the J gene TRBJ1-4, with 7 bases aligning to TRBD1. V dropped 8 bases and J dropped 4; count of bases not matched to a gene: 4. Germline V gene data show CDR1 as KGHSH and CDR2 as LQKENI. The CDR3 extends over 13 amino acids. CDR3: CASAGQLNEKLFF. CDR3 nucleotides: TGTGCCAGCGCGGGACAGCTTAATGAAAAACTGTTTTTT. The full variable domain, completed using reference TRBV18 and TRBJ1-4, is NAGVMQNPRHLVRRRGQEARLRCSPMKGHSHVYWYRQLPEEGLKFMVYLQKENIIDESGMPKERFSAEFPKEGPSILRIQQVVRGDSAAYFCASAGQLNEKLFFGSGTQLSVL.

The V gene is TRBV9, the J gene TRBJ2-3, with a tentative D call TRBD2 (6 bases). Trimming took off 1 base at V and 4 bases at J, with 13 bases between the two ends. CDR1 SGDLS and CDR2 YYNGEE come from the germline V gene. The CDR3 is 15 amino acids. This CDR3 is CASSVTGREADTQYF. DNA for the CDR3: TGTGCCAGCAGCGTAACCGGCAGGGAGGCAGATACGCAGTATTTT.

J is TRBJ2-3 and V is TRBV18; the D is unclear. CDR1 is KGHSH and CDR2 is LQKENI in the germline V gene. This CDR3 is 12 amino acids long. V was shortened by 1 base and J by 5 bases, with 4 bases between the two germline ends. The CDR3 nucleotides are TGTGCCAGCTCACCACGGCTAGATACGCAGTATTTT. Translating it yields CASSPRLDTQYF. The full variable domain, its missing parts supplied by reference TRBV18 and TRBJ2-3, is NAGVMQNPRHLVRRRGQEARLRCSPMKGHSHVYWYRQLPEEGLKFMVYLQKENIIDESGMPKERFSAEFPKEGPSILRIQQVVRGDSAAYFCASSPRLDTQYFGPGTRLTVL.

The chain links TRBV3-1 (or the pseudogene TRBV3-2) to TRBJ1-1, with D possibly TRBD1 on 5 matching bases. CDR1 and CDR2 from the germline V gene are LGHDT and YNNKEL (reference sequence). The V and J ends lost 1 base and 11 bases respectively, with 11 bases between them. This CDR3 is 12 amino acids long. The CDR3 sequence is CASSQGPRAAFF. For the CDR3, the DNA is TGTGCCAGCAGCCAAGGGCCCAGGGCGGCTTTCTTT.

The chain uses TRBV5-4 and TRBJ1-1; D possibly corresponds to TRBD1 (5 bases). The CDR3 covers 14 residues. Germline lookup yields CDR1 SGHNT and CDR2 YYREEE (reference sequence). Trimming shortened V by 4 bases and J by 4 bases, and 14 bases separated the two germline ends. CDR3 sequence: CASSPVQGSTEAFF. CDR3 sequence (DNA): TGTGCCAGCAGCCCAGTCCAGGGAAGCACTGAAGCTTTCTTT.

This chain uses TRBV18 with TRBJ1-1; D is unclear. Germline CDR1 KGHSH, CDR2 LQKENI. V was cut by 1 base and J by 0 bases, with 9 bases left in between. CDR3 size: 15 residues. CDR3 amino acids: CASSPREIMNTEAFF. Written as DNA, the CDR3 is TGTGCCAGCTCACCACGAGAGATTATGAACACTGAAGCTTTCTTT.

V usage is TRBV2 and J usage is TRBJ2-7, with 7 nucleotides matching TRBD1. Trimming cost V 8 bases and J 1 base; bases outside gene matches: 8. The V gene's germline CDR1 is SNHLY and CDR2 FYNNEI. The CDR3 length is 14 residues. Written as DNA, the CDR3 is TGTGCCAGCGGGGGACAGCGTCTATCCTACGAGCAGTACTTC. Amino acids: CASGGQRLSYEQYF.

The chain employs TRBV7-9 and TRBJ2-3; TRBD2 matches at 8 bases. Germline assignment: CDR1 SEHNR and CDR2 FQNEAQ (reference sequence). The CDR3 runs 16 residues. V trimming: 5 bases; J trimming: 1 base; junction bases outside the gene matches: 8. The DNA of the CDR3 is TGTGCCAGCAGCCCCTCTAGCGGGCAACGCACAGATACGCAGTATTTT. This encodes CASSPSSGQRTDTQYF.

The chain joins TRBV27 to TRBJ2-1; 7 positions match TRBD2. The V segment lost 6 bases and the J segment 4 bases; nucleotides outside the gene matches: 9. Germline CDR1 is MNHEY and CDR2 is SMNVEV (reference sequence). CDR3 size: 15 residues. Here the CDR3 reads CASSDGGWSYNEQFF. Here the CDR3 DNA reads TGTGCCAGCAGCGACGGGGGGTGGTCATACAATGAGCAGTTCTTC.

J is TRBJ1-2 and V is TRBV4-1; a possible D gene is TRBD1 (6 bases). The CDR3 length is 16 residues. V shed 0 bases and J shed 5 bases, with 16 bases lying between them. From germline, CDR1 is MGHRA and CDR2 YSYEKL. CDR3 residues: CASSQDDRRLSYGYTF. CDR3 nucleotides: TGCGCCAGCAGCCAAGATGACAGGCGGCTTAGTTATGGCTACACCTTC.

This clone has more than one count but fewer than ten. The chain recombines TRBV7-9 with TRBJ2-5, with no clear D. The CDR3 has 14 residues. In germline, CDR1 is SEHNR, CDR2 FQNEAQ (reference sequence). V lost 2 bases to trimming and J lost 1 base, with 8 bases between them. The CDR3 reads CASSLPHSQETQYF. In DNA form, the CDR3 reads TGTGCCAGCAGCTTACCCCACAGCCAAGAGACCCAGTACTTC.

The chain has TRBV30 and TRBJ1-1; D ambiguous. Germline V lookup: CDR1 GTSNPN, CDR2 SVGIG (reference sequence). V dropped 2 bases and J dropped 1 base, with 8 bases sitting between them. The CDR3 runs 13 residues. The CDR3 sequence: CAWSSGRNTEAFF. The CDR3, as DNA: TGTGCCTGGAGTTCCGGGAGGAACACTGAAGCTTTCTTT.

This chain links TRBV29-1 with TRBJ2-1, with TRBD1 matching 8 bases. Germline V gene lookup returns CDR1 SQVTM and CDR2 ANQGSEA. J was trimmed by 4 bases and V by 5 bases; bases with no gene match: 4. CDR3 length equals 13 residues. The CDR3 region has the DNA TGCAGCGTTCGGACAGGGCTATACAATGAGCAGTTCTTC. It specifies CSVRTGLYNEQFF.

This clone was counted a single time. CDR3 coding DNA: TGTGCCAGCAGCTTAGTTAGCGGGAGACAGTACAATGAGCAGTTCTTC. Translated, it gives CASSLVSGRQYNEQFF. V gene TRBV11-2 combines with J gene TRBJ2-1, with 9 bases matching TRBD2. J lost 4 bases, V lost 1 base, and 5 bases had no gene match. CDR3 length: 16 amino acids. Per the germline V gene, CDR1 is SGHAT and CDR2 is FQNNGV.

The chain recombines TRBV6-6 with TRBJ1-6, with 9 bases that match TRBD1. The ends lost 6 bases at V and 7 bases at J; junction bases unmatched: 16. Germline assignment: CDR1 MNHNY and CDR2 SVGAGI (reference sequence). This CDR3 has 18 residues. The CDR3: CASRRQSTGTGINSPLHF. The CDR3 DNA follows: TGTGCCAGCAGGCGACAGTCGACCGGGACAGGGATCAATTCACCCCTCCACTTT.

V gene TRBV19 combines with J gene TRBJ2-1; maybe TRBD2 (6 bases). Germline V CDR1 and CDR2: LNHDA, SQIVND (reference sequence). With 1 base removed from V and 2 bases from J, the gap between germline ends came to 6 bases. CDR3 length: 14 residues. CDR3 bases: TGTGCCAGTAGTATAGGGGGGGCCTACAATGAGCAGTTCTTC. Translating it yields CASSIGGAYNEQFF.

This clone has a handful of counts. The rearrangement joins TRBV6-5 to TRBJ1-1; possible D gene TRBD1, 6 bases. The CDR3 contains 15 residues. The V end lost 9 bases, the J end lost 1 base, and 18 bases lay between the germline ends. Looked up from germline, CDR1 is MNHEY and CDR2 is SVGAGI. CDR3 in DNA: TGTGCCAGTTCGATTAAACAGGGTTGGAACACTGAAGCTTTCTTT. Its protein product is CASSIKQGWNTEAFF.

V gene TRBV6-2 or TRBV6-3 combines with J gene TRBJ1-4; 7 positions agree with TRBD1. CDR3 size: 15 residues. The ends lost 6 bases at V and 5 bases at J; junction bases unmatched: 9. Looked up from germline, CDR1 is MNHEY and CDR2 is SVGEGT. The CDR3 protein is CASSQGDSPNEKLFF. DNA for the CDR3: TGTGCCAGCAGCCAAGGGGACAGCCCAAATGAAAAACTGTTTTTT.

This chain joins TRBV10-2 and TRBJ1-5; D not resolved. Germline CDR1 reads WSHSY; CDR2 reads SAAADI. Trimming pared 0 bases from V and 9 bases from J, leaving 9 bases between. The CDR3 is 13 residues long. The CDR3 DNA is TGCGCCAGCAGTGAGTCCGCCAGAACGCCCCAGCATTTT. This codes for CASSESARTPQHF.

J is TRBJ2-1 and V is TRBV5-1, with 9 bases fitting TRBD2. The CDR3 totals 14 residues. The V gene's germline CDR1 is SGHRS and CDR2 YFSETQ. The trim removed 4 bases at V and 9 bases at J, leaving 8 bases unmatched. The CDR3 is CASSPGIAGVEQFF. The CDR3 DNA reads TGCGCCAGCAGCCCCGGGATAGCGGGGGTTGAGCAGTTCTTC.

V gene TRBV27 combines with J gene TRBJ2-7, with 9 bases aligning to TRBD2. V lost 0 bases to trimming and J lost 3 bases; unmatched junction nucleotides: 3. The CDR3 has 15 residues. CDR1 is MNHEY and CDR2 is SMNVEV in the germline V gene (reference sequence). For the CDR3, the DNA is TGTGCCAGCAGTTTATCTCTAGCGGGGAGCTACGAGCAGTACTTC. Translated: CASSLSLAGSYEQYF.

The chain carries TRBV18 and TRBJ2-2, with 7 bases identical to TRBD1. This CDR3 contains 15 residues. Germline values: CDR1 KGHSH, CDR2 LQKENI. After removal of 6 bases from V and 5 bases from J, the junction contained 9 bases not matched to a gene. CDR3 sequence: CASSLDRLRTGELFF. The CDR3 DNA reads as TGTGCCAGCTCCCTGGACAGGCTGCGGACCGGGGAGCTGTTTTTT. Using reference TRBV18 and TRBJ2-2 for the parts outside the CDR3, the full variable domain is NAGVMQNPRHLVRRRGQEARLRCSPMKGHSHVYWYRQLPEEGLKFMVYLQKENIIDESGMPKERFSAEFPKEGPSILRIQQVVRGDSAAYFCASSLDRLRTGELFFGEGSRLTVL.

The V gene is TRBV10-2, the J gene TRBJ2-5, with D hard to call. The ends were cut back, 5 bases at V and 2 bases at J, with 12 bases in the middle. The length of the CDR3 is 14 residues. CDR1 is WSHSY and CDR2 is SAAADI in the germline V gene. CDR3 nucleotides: TGCGCCAGCAGTCCCGCACTTGTTCAAGAGACCCAGTACTTC. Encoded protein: CASSPALVQETQYF.

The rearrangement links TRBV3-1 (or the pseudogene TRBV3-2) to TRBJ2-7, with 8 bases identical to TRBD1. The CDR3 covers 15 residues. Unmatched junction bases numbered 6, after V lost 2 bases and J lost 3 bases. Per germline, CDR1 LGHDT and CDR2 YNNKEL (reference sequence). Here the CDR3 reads CASSQPGGRNYEQYF. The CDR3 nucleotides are TGTGCCAGCAGCCAACCAGGGGGCAGAAACTACGAGCAGTACTTC.